This TCR beta chain was recorded in a study of T cell responses to AZD1222 COVID-19 vaccine. Data came from immunoSEQ multiplex PCR; TCRdb stores just in-frame clones and leaves some out. Of some 150,000 clones listed, about nine tenths were seen once; the top ten hold 2% to 2.5%. This TCR was recovered from an adult in good health. The source was peripheral blood, collected on day 0 of AZD1222 vaccination.

The CDR3 reads CAIGRNTEAFF. CDR3 nucleotide sequence: TGTGCCATCGGGAGGAACACTGAAGCTTTCTTT. V is TRBV10-3 and J is TRBJ1-1; D unresolved. Germline V CDR1 and CDR2: ENHRY, SYGVKD. This CDR3 is 11 amino acids long. V was pared by 8 bases and J by 1 base, with 5 bases between.